Listed here is a single T cell receptor (beta chain). Its antigen is unknown. Base qualities are missing; no much larger clone stands one base away. The source of the sample is a study of T cell responses to AZD1222 COVID-19 vaccine (dated by TCRdb to about 2021). Describing the broader study: Because spike-specific TCR depth and breadth did not differ between the two schedules, AZD1222 recipients who got a second dose at roughly 4 weeks were pooled with those who got a second dose at roughly 12 weeks. TCR sequencing was performed for 230 to 250 trial participants, of whom about 200 were given two doses of AZD1222 and roughly 25 were given two doses of MenACWY control vaccine. Enrollment into the trials was organized by age into subgroups of 18-55, 56-69 and 70-plus years, and those subgroups contained roughly 150, 30 and 60 TCR-sequenced participants, respectively.

Study-level results and caveats: The 56-69-year group was small, and its depth increase did not reach significance, likely because of low power. Most participants were white British and females outnumbered males, and the authors suggested that clonal diversity may have been underestimated. Because no day 14 peak-response samples were available, repertoires were characterized only after the peak T cell response. The whole spike protein was spanned by vaccine-associated CD4 TCRs, and dominant responses were seen in regions 160-218 and 743-854. Epitopes outside the regions mutated in the B.1.351 and B.1.1.7 variants were reportedly recognized by nearly half of the unique spike-specific TCRs. Conclusions about previously exposed vaccinees are limited because only a handful of AZD1222 recipients were SARS-CoV-2 seropositive at baseline. After two AZD1222 doses, spike-specific TCR breadth and depth were significantly higher than at day 0 and than in MenACWY recipients.

Trimmed from V: 3 bases; trimmed from J: 3 bases; junction bases lacking a gene match: 2. The germline V gene encodes CDR1 SGHNT and CDR2 YENEEA. The CDR3 measures 15 amino acids from cysteine to phenylalanine. CDR3 DNA only is kept here, 45 bases in frame from base 1. The CDR3 regions of human TCRbeta chains were subjected to immunosequencing. In the authors' own workflow: Repertoire TCRs were matched against a reference library of SARS-CoV-2-specific TCRs generated with the MIRA antigen-specificity platform. Breadth meant the fraction of unique TCRs that were SARS-CoV-2-associated, whereas depth meant the fraction of total T cells that were SARS-CoV-2-associated. Using the MIRA data, each spike-specific TCR was assigned both to the spike region to which the TCR was reactive and to a CD4 or CD8 class. Log10-transformed breadth and depth values were compared by one-way ANOVA with Sidak's multiple comparisons tests. TCRdb provides this immuneACCESS table in a form limited to in-frame rearrangements. Some clones are lacking; in checked studies, under half of them reflect an unresolved V gene, and why the rest are absent is not known. That table is the source of V, J and clone size, and D and trimming were worked out from the DNA. Counted in this sample were roughly 130,000 clones; 88% of them appeared once. The ten top clones hold 7.5% to 8% of the sample.

Per the publication, the time point label means: baseline before first vaccination. Vaccinee samples came from UK trials COV001 and COV002, including a single-blind randomized controlled phase 2/3 trial of AZD1222 (ChAdOx1 nCoV-19) in healthy adults. Trial participant PBMC samples were collected at day 0 and day 28 after the second dose for TCRbeta chain sequencing. The chain is made from TRBV11-3 and TRBJ2-1; TRBD1 agrees with 10 junctional bases. The sequence derives from an adult in good health. The sequencing used peripheral blood, collected on day 0 of AZD1222 vaccination. The nucleotide sequence reads TGTGCCAGCAGCTTGGGGACAGGGGTCTACAATGAGCAGTTCTTC. Its translation is CASSLGTGVYNEQFF.